One T cell receptor (beta chain) is described in this entry. The antigen remains unidentified. Sequencing of cultured CD4+ T cell DNA used the Oncomine TCR Beta short-read assay. TCRdb used MiXCR to reprocess the PCR reads, holding one entry per CDR3 protein. The sample has fewer than 15,000 distinct CDR3 sequences, about half seen once. J lost 3 bases, V lost 0 bases, and 7 bases had no gene match. This CDR3 spans 16 amino acids. Germline lookup yields CDR1 LNHNV and CDR2 YYDKDF (reference sequence). These data are taken from a study of vaccination and CD4 T cells after COVID-19. Across the study: Post-vaccination specimens were collected at a median of roughly 68 days following dose two (range 14 to 241).

As to treatment: roughly 11-day PBMC culture with coronavirus spike peptide pools or control peptides (ViraFEST assay). This TCR came from a human donor who had recovered from COVID-19. Sequencing was done on a sample of CD4+ T cells from blood, cultured in vitro. The chain recombines TRBV15 with TRBJ2-7; 8 bases fit TRBD2. The DNA of the CDR3 is TGTGCCACCAGCAGAGAAAGACTAGCGCCAAGCTACGAGCAGTACTTC. This translates into CATSRERLAPSYEQYF.